This T cell receptor beta chain was identified during a study of cytomegalovirus exposure and HLA in healthy donors. Notes on the study in general: The authors confirmed in vitro that three CMV-associated chains were specific for CMV antigens. The study recorded over 150 TCR beta chains that were cytomegalovirus-associated. Reported results showed that the classifier diagnosed cytomegalovirus status with high specificity and sensitivity.

The data were produced by immunoSEQ multiplex PCR, yet TCRdb's version contains in-frame clones alone and is incomplete. The sample contains fewer than 85,000 clones, 70% to 90% of which appear only once. V was cut by 1 base and J by 5 bases, with 15 bases left in between. Looked up from germline, CDR1 is SGHNT and CDR2 is YYREEE (reference sequence). The CDR3 loop spans 16 amino acids. With respect to this clone: What it recognizes is unknown.

This clonotype was sampled from a woman aged 18-35 years in good health and CMV-seropositive. Sample: PBMCs. J is TRBJ2-2 and V is TRBV5-4; D gene uncertain. The CDR3 is CASSLLVSGPTGELFF. The CDR3 coding sequence is TGTGCCAGCAGCTTGTTAGTGTCGGGTCCTACCGGGGAGCTGTTTTTT.